Listed here are 5 T cell receptor beta chains from one sample, sequenced in a study of blood T cell repertoires in COVID-19. Only in-frame clones appear in the TCRdb table, and some are missing; sequencing was by immunoSEQ multiplex PCR. The table has around 100,000 clones, roughly 88% seen once. Sequencing was carried out using peripheral blood. The receptors originated from a man at least 80 years old with acute or convalescent COVID-19.

The gene calls are TRBV24-1 and TRBJ2-2; D perhaps matches TRBD2 (6 bases). This CDR3 comprises 14 residues. The germline gives CDR1 KGHDR, CDR2 SFDVKD. With 5 bases removed from V and 6 bases from J, the gap between germline ends came to 12 bases. The CDR3 protein is CATSGLEGAGELFF. As DNA, the CDR3 is TGTGCCACCAGTGGGCTGGAGGGCGCCGGGGAGCTGTTTTTT.

Regarding this clone: Compared with germline, one end of the junction differs, possibly owing to a read error. The CDR3 region is CASSFKGNVTPLYF. In DNA form, the CDR3 reads TGTGCCAGCAGTTTCAAGGGGAATGTGACACCCCTCTACTTT. The chain combines TRBV28 with TRBJ1-6, with D tentatively TRBD1 (5 bases). The CDR3 runs to 14 residues. CDR1 and CDR2 (germline): MDHEN, SYDVKM.

The chain combines TRBV19 with TRBJ1-3; a weak D match, TRBD1 (5 bases). Germline CDR1 LNHDA, CDR2 SQIVND (reference sequence). Deletions cut 6 bases from V and 2 bases from J, with 11 bases between. The CDR3 spans 14 residues. As DNA, the CDR3 is TGTGCCAGTAGACTGGGAGGGGCTGGAAACACCATATATTTT. Translating it yields CASRLGGAGNTIYF.

This clone has a handful of counts. This rearrangement joins TRBV9 to TRBJ1-1; 7 nucleotides agree with TRBD1. The CDR3 sequence is 14 residues long. Germline V CDR1 and CDR2: SGDLS, YYNGEE. The V and J ends lost 4 bases and 4 bases, in that order; junction bases with no gene match: 7. In nucleotides, the CDR3 is TGTGCCAGCAGCCAACGACAGGGTTCCACTGAAGCTTTCTTT. Protein: CASSQRQGSTEAFF.

Here the CDR3 reads CASSLSGTGNQPQHF. CDR3 coding DNA: TGTGCCAGCAGTTTGTCCGGGACAGGGAATCAGCCCCAGCATTTT. This rearrangement joins TRBV27 to TRBJ1-5, with 9 bases lining up with TRBD1. Trimming took 3 bases from V and 4 from J; bases not matched to a gene: 4. Per germline, CDR1 MNHEY and CDR2 SMNVEV (reference sequence). The CDR3 totals 15 residues.